These T cell receptor beta chains were read from a single sample in a study of regulatory T cells in long-lasting Graves disease. TCRdb fed the multiplex PCR reads into MiXCR, producing one record per CDR3 protein. This sample has 600,000 to 800,000 distinct CDR3 sequences, with approximately 31% found just once. The specimen comprised peripheral blood mononuclear cells (PBMCs), sampled when the disease was refractory, from a patient treated with antithyroid drugs. Receptors originate from a female donor with Graves disease. The CDR3 runs from the conserved cysteine through the conserved F or W. D genes are given only for firm matches. Rows may omit the clone size; those that give it use once, few, many or a size class.

v_gene: TRBV4-2; j_gene: TRBJ2-7; abundance: NA; d_gene: NA; CDR3nt: TGTGCCAGCAGCCAAGATGGACGAGAAGTGAACGAGCAGTACTTC; CDR3aa: CASSQDGREVNEQYF
v_gene: TRBV27; j_gene: TRBJ1-5; abundance: NA; d_gene: NA; CDR3nt: TGTGCCAGCAGTTTATTGAGGGGAGGGGGGGAGCCCCAGCATTTT; CDR3aa: CASSLLRGGGEPQHF
v_gene: TRBV20-1; j_gene: TRBJ2-7; abundance: NA; d_gene: NA; CDR3nt: TGCAGTGCCCTCGACTCCTACGAGCAGTACTTC; CDR3aa: CSALDSYEQYF
v_gene: TRBV12-3/TRBV12-4; j_gene: TRBJ2-2; abundance: NA; d_gene: NA; CDR3nt: TGTGCCAGCAGTCACTGGATCCTCGGGGTCGGGGAGCTGTTTTTT; CDR3aa: CASSHWILGVGELFF
v_gene: TRBV29-1; j_gene: TRBJ1-5; abundance: NA; d_gene: NA; CDR3nt: TGCAGCGTTGCAGGGTTGGGGAGCAATCAGCCCCAGCATTTT; CDR3aa: CSVAGLGSNQPQHF
v_gene: TRBV6-1; j_gene: TRBJ1-6; abundance: few; d_gene: NA; CDR3nt: TGTGCCAGCAGTGGTAATAAGGGGAGCTCCTATAATTCACCCCTCCACTTT; CDR3aa: CASSGNKGSSYNSPLHF
v_gene: TRBV6-5; j_gene: TRBJ2-2; abundance: many; d_gene: NA; CDR3nt: TGTGCCAGCAGTTACGAGGGGACCACCGGGGAGCTGTTTTTT; CDR3aa: CASSYEGTTGELFF
v_gene: TRBV6-2/TRBV6-3; j_gene: TRBJ1-2; abundance: few; d_gene: TRBD1; CDR3nt: TGTGCCAGCAGTTATACTGGGACAGCCTCATTGATGGGGCTTAACTATGGCTACACCTTC; CDR3aa: CASSYTGTASLMGLNYGYTF
v_gene: TRBV6-1; j_gene: TRBJ2-5; abundance: few; d_gene: NA; CDR3nt: TGTGCCAGCGCCACGAAAGGCCTCCAAGAGACCCAGTACTTC; CDR3aa: CASATKGLQETQYF
v_gene: TRBV7-9; j_gene: TRBJ2-7; abundance: NA; d_gene: NA; CDR3nt: NA; CDR3aa: CASSSSTGITYEQYF
v_gene: TRBV30; j_gene: TRBJ1-6; abundance: NA; d_gene: NA; CDR3nt: TGTGCCTGGAGTGTAGCTTCCTCCTATAATTCACCCCTCCACTTT; CDR3aa: CAWSVASSYNSPLHF
v_gene: TRBV6-2/TRBV6-3; j_gene: TRBJ2-2; abundance: NA; d_gene: TRBD1; CDR3nt: TGTGCCAGCAGTCGCGGGACAGGGAACACCGGGGAGCTGTTTTTT; CDR3aa: CASSRGTGNTGELFF
v_gene: TRBV20-1; j_gene: TRBJ2-1; abundance: NA; d_gene: NA; CDR3nt: TGCAGGCTTAGCTCCTACAATGAGCAGTTCTTC; CDR3aa: CRLSSYNEQFF
v_gene: TRBV6-1; j_gene: TRBJ2-5; abundance: NA; d_gene: NA; CDR3nt: TGTGCCAGCAGTGAACCGGGAGCCCTGCGGGAGACCCAGTACTTC; CDR3aa: CASSEPGALRETQYF
v_gene: TRBV30; j_gene: TRBJ2-5; abundance: few; d_gene: NA; CDR3nt: TGTGCCAGGTCAGGGGGGGCCTTGGAGACCCAGTACTTC; CDR3aa: CARSGGALETQYF
v_gene: TRBV6-1; j_gene: TRBJ1-5; abundance: few; d_gene: TRBD1; CDR3nt: TGTGCCAGCAGTGCCAGGGGGGATTATAGCAATCAGCCCCAGCATTTT; CDR3aa: CASSARGDYSNQPQHF
v_gene: TRBV7-9; j_gene: TRBJ2-1; abundance: once; d_gene: TRBD2; CDR3nt: TGTGCCAGCAGCTTGGGACTAGCGGGAGGGCTTCGCGGCAATGAGCAGTTCTTC; CDR3aa: CASSLGLAGGLRGNEQFF
v_gene: TRBV20-1; j_gene: TRBJ2-7; abundance: NA; d_gene: NA; CDR3nt: TGCAGTGCTAGACCCACTAGTACCCTCTACGAGCAGTACTTC; CDR3aa: CSARPTSTLYEQYF
v_gene: TRBV28; j_gene: TRBJ1-1; abundance: many; d_gene: NA; CDR3nt: TGTGCCAGCAGGCCGGGAGTCCAAAGGAACACTGAAGCTTTCTTT; CDR3aa: CASRPGVQRNTEAFF
v_gene: TRBV3-1; j_gene: TRBJ2-5; abundance: NA; d_gene: TRBD1; CDR3nt: TGTGCCAGCAGCCAAGGGGCAGGGGGAATAGAGACCCAGTACTTC; CDR3aa: CASSQGAGGIETQYF
v_gene: TRBV6-1; j_gene: TRBJ1-3; abundance: NA; d_gene: NA; CDR3nt: TGTGCCAGCAGAAGGGACGGTGGATCTGGAAACACCATATATTTT; CDR3aa: CASRRDGGSGNTIYF
v_gene: TRBV10-1; j_gene: TRBJ1-2; abundance: few; d_gene: NA; CDR3nt: TGCGCCAGCAGCGCAGGCTTGGACTATGGCTACACCTTC; CDR3aa: CASSAGLDYGYTF
v_gene: TRBV27; j_gene: TRBJ1-5; abundance: NA; d_gene: TRBD1; CDR3nt: TGTGCCAGCAGTCCCCGGGACAGGGGGCACCAAGTCGGCAATCAGCCCCAGCATTTT; CDR3aa: CASSPRDRGHQVGNQPQHF
v_gene: TRBV7-3; j_gene: TRBJ1-1; abundance: few; d_gene: NA; CDR3nt: TGTGCCAGCAGCCCCGGGACGTTAGAAGCTTTCTTT; CDR3aa: CASSPGTLEAFF
v_gene: TRBV6-2/TRBV6-3; j_gene: TRBJ1-2; abundance: NA; d_gene: NA; CDR3nt: TGTGCCAGCAGCCCAAACAAAAGAGGGTATGGCTACACCTTC; CDR3aa: CASSPNKRGYGYTF
v_gene: TRBV9; j_gene: TRBJ1-6; abundance: few; d_gene: TRBD1; CDR3nt: TGTGCCAGCAGTACTGACAGGGCGTATAATTCACCCCTCCACTTT; CDR3aa: CASSTDRAYNSPLHF
v_gene: TRBV5-5; j_gene: TRBJ1-1; abundance: NA; d_gene: NA; CDR3nt: TGTGCCAGCAGCGAATTGACAGGACCCCCGAACACTGAAGCTTTCTTT; CDR3aa: CASSELTGPPNTEAFF
v_gene: TRBV11-2; j_gene: TRBJ1-6; abundance: NA; d_gene: NA; CDR3nt: TGTGCCAGCAGCCTCGGACCCGCAGAGCAGCCTGACTATAATTCACCCCTCCACTTT; CDR3aa: CASSLGPAEQPDYNSPLHF
v_gene: TRBV6-2/TRBV6-3; j_gene: TRBJ1-6; abundance: few; d_gene: NA; CDR3nt: TGTGCCAGCAGTTATTGGGGGCCGAGCTCCTATAATTCACCCCTCCACTTT; CDR3aa: CASSYWGPSSYNSPLHF
v_gene: TRBV29-1; j_gene: TRBJ1-1; abundance: few; d_gene: TRBD1; CDR3nt: TGCAGCGTGCCGGGACAGGGGTTTATGAACACTGAAGCTTTCTTT; CDR3aa: CSVPGQGFMNTEAFF
v_gene: TRBV20-1; j_gene: TRBJ1-2; abundance: few; d_gene: NA; CDR3nt: TGCAGTGCTAGATCCAGAAGGGTGGACTATGGCTACACCTTC; CDR3aa: CSARSRRVDYGYTF
v_gene: TRBV6-2/TRBV6-3; j_gene: TRBJ1-6; abundance: NA; d_gene: NA; CDR3nt: TGTGCCAGTAGAATCAGCTCCTATAATTCACCCCTCCACTTT; CDR3aa: CASRISSYNSPLHF
v_gene: TRBV6-2/TRBV6-3; j_gene: TRBJ1-2; abundance: few; d_gene: NA; CDR3nt: TGTGCCAGCAGTTACATCAACGGGGAGGGCTACACCTTC; CDR3aa: CASSYINGEGYTF
v_gene: TRBV3-1; j_gene: TRBJ1-4; abundance: few; d_gene: TRBD1; CDR3nt: TGTGCCAGCAGCCAAGGAGGACAGGCTAATGAAAAACTGTTTTTT; CDR3aa: CASSQGGQANEKLFF
v_gene: TRBV29-1; j_gene: TRBJ1-1; abundance: NA; d_gene: NA; CDR3nt: TGCAGCGTTGCAGTGGGGAGGGGGACTGAAGCTTTCTTT; CDR3aa: CSVAVGRGTEAFF
v_gene: TRBV4-1; j_gene: TRBJ2-5; abundance: NA; d_gene: NA; CDR3nt: TGCGCCAGCAGCCAAGAACCCACGGGGACGGAGACCCAGTACTTC; CDR3aa: CASSQEPTGTETQYF
v_gene: TRBV29-1; j_gene: TRBJ1-1; abundance: NA; d_gene: TRBD1; CDR3nt: TGCAGCGTTGAAGAAACGGGACAGATGAGCACTGAAGCTTTCTTT; CDR3aa: CSVEETGQMSTEAFF
v_gene: TRBV28; j_gene: TRBJ1-2; abundance: many; d_gene: TRBD1; CDR3nt: TGTGCCAGCAGTTTCCTAGGGGGAGCAGGGGGCTATGGCTACACCTTC; CDR3aa: CASSFLGGAGGYGYTF
v_gene: TRBV27; j_gene: TRBJ2-1; abundance: few; d_gene: NA; CDR3nt: TGTGCCAGCAGTTACCTAAGGCCCCCTAATTCTAATGAGCAGTTCTTC; CDR3aa: CASSYLRPPNSNEQFF
v_gene: TRBV11-2; j_gene: TRBJ2-7; abundance: few; d_gene: TRBD2; CDR3nt: TGTGCCAGCAGCTTAACCGGAGGTAGCGGGAGGGGCGAGCAGTACTTC; CDR3aa: CASSLTGGSGRGEQYF
v_gene: TRBV28; j_gene: TRBJ1-5; abundance: NA; d_gene: NA; CDR3nt: TGTGCCAGCAGTTTGGGTACCTTCGGCAATCAGCCCCAGCATTTT; CDR3aa: CASSLGTFGNQPQHF
v_gene: TRBV29-1; j_gene: TRBJ1-4; abundance: NA; d_gene: NA; CDR3nt: TGCAGCGTTGAAGGACAGTTTAATGAAAAACTGTTTTTT; CDR3aa: CSVEGQFNEKLFF
v_gene: TRBV30; j_gene: TRBJ1-1; abundance: once; d_gene: TRBD1; CDR3nt: TGTGCCTGCGGGACAGGGGGTCGGAACACTGAAGCTTTCTTT; CDR3aa: CACGTGGRNTEAFF
v_gene: TRBV15; j_gene: TRBJ1-2; abundance: NA; d_gene: NA; CDR3nt: TGTGCCACCAGCGAAAGTCCCGGGGAAGGCTACACCTTC; CDR3aa: CATSESPGEGYTF
v_gene: TRBV6-2/TRBV6-3; j_gene: TRBJ1-5; abundance: few; d_gene: TRBD1; CDR3nt: TGTGCCAGCAGTTACTCGAAAGAATTTACAGGGGGTATTCAGCCCCAGCATTTT; CDR3aa: CASSYSKEFTGGIQPQHF
v_gene: TRBV10-3; j_gene: TRBJ1-1; abundance: few; d_gene: TRBD1; CDR3nt: TGTGCCATCAGGACGGGACAGCTGAACACTGAAGCTTTCTTT; CDR3aa: CAIRTGQLNTEAFF
v_gene: TRBV12-3/TRBV12-4; j_gene: TRBJ1-1; abundance: many; d_gene: NA; CDR3nt: TGTGCCAGCAGCCCTAGGGCAGGGACGAACACTGAAGCTTTCTTT; CDR3aa: CASSPRAGTNTEAFF
v_gene: TRBV27; j_gene: TRBJ2-2; abundance: NA; d_gene: NA; CDR3nt: TGTGCCAGCAGTTTAAATAGTCGACGAGCGAACACCGGGGAGCTGTTTTTT; CDR3aa: CASSLNSRRANTGELFF
v_gene: TRBV11-2; j_gene: TRBJ1-3; abundance: NA; d_gene: NA; CDR3nt: TGTGCCAGCAGCTTAGAAATTATATCTGTCTCTGGAAACACCATATATTTT; CDR3aa: CASSLEIISVSGNTIYF
v_gene: TRBV29-1; j_gene: TRBJ1-1; abundance: NA; d_gene: NA; CDR3nt: TGCATCGCCGAGAACACTGAAGCTTTCTTT; CDR3aa: CIAENTEAFF
v_gene: TRBV6-2/TRBV6-3; j_gene: TRBJ1-1; abundance: NA; d_gene: NA; CDR3nt: TGTGCCAGCAGTCTCGCGGACGGTTACACTGAAGCTTTCTTT; CDR3aa: CASSLADGYTEAFF
v_gene: TRBV10-3; j_gene: TRBJ1-2; abundance: many; d_gene: NA; CDR3nt: TGTGCCATCAGTCAGTCGGGAGGCTGGGCCGAGGGCTACACCTTC; CDR3aa: CAISQSGGWAEGYTF